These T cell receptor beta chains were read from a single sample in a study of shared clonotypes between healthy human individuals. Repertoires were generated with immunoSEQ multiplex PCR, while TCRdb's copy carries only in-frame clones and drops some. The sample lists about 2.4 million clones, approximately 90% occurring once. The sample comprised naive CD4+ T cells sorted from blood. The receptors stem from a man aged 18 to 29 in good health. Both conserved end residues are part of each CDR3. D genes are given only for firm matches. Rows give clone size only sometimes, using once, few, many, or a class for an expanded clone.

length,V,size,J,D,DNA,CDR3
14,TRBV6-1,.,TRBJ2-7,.,TGTGCCAGCAGCACAGGGCCAAACTCCTACGAGCAGTACTTC,CASSTGPNSYEQYF
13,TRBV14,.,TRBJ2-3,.,TGTGCCAGCAGAAGAACAGGGACAGATACGCAGTATTTT,CASRRTGTDTQYF
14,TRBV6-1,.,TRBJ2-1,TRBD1,TGTGCCAGCAGACCCGGGACAGATCACAATGAGCAGTTCTTC,CASRPGTDHNEQFF
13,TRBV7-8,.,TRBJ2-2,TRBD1,TGTGCCCCCCGGGACAGTAACACCGGGGAGCTGTTTTTT,CAPRDSNTGELFF
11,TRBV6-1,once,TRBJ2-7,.,TGTGCCAGCAGTTGGCCGGGCGAGCAGTACTTC,CASSWPGEQYF
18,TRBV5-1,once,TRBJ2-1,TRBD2,TGCGCCAGCAACAAGCAGGCTAGCGGGAGGACCATCTACAATGAGCAGTTCTTC,CASNKQASGRTIYNEQFF
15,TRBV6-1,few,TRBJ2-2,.,TGTGCCAGCAGTGACCGTATCGGGTATTATGTGGAGCTGTTTTTT,CASSDRIGYYVELFF
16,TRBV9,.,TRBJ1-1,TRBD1,TGTGCCAGCAGCCCTACGCACCCCTCAGGGGGCACTGAAGCTTTCTTT,CASSPTHPSGGTEAFF
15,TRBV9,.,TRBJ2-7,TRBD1,TGTGCCAGCAGCGTAGGGACAGGCGGAGCATACGAGCAGTACTTC,CASSVGTGGAYEQYF
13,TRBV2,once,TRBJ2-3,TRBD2,TGTGCCAGCAGTCCTAGCGGGGAGTATACGCAGTATTTT,CASSPSGEYTQYF
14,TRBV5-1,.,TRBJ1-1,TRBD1,TGCGCCAGCAGCTCGGGACAGATGAACACTGAAGCTTTCTTT,CASSSGQMNTEAFF
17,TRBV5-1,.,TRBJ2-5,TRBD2,TGCGCCAGCAGCTTGGGAACTAGCGGGGGAGGCAAAGAGACCCAGTACTTC,CASSLGTSGGGKETQYF
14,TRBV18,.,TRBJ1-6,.,TGTGCCAGCTCACCTTCGAGGGGGGATTCACCCCTCCACTTT,CASSPSRGDSPLHF
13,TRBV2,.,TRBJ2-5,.,TGTGCCAGCAGCTCGACTCTACAAGAGACCCAGTACTTC,CASSSTLQETQYF
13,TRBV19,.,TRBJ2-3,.,TGTGCCAGTAGTATAGTCGGCACAGATACGCAGTATTTT,CASSIVGTDTQYF
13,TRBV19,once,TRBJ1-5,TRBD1,TGTGCCAGTAGCGGACAGGGGGGCCAGCCCCAGCATTTT,CASSGQGGQPQHF
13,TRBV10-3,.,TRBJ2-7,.,TGTGCCATCAGTGAGTCGAGGCAGCTCGAGCAGTACTTC,CAISESRQLEQYF
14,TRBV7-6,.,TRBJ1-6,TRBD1,TGTGCCAGCAGCGAGGGACAGAGTAATTCACCCCTCCACTTT,CASSEGQSNSPLHF
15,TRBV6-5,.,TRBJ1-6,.,TGTGCCAGCACCCAACGCGGGGTAGGGAATTCACCCCTCCACTTT,CASTQRGVGNSPLHF
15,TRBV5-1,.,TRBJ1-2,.,TGCGCCAGCAGCTTGGGAGCTTTCGAGAAGTATGGCTACACCTTC,CASSLGAFEKYGYTF
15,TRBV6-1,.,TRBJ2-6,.,TGTGCCAGCAGTGAAATGGGGGCTGGGGCCAACGTCCTGACTTTC,CASSEMGAGANVLTF
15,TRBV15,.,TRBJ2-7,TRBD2,TGTGCCACCAGCAGAGGACTAGCGGAAACCTACGAGCAGTACTTC,CATSRGLAETYEQYF
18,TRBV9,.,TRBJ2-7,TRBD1,TGTGCCAGCAGCGTAGGAGAGGGTGGACAGGCCTACTCCTACGAGCAGTACTTC,CASSVGEGGQAYSYEQYF
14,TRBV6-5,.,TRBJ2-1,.,TGTGCCAGCAGTTACTCGAGGCAGGGCTATGAGCAGTTCTTC,CASSYSRQGYEQFF
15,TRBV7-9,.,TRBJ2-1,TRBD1,TGTGCCAGCAGCTTCGGACAGGGGGCGGCGGATGAGCAGTTCTTC,CASSFGQGAADEQFF
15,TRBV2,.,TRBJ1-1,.,TGTGCCAGCAAGCCCTCCGGGACCGCGAACACTGAAGCTTTCTTT,CASKPSGTANTEAFF
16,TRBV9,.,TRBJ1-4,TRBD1,TGTGCCAGCAGCCCTCGGACAGGGCTAACGGGGGAAAAACTGTTTTTT,CASSPRTGLTGEKLFF
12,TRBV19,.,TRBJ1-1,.,TGTGCCAGTGGGGAGCAAAGAACTGAAGCTTTCTTT,CASGEQRTEAFF
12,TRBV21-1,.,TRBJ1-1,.,TGTGCCAGCAGCTCCCCTACCTATTGTGCTTTCTTT,CASSSPTYCAFF
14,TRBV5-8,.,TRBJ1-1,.,TGTGCCAGCAGCTTGGGGCAGGTGAACACTGAAGCTTTCTTT,CASSLGQVNTEAFF
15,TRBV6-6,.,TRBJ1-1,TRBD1,TGTGCCAGTGCTCCGGGACAGGGGGCGAGTACTGAAGCTTTCTTT,CASAPGQGASTEAFF
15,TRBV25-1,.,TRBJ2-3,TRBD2,TGTGCCAGCCCACCTCCTAGCGGGGGGATAGATACGCAGTATTTT,CASPPPSGGIDTQYF
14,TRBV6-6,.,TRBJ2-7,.,TGTGCCAGCAGTTACTCGAGGGGGATAGACGAGCAGTACTTC,CASSYSRGIDEQYF
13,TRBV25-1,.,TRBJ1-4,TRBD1,TGTGCCAGTAGTGGGACAGGGGTGGAAAAACTGTTTTTT,CASSGTGVEKLFF
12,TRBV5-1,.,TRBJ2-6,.,TGCGCCAGCAACTCTGGGGCCAACGTCCTGACTTTC,CASNSGANVLTF
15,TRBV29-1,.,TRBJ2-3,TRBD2,TGCAGCGTTAGCGGAGCGGGGGGTCATGGAGATACGCAGTATTTT,CSVSGAGGHGDTQYF
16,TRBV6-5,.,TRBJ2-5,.,TGTGCCAGCAGTTCCCAACCCCCGCGGACGGGAGAGACCCAGTACTTC,CASSSQPPRTGETQYF
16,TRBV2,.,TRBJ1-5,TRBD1,TGTGCCAGCAGTGACAGGGGGGGAGGTGGCAATCAGCCCCAGCATTTT,CASSDRGGGGNQPQHF
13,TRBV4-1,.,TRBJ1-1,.,TGCGCCAGCAGCCGAAACTTATACACTGAAGCTTTCTTT,CASSRNLYTEAFF
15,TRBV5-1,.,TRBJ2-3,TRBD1,TGCGCCAGCAGGGAGGGACAGGGGGCAACAGATACGCAGTATTTT,CASREGQGATDTQYF
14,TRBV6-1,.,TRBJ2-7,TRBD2,TGTGCCAGCAGTAGCGGGGGGGGCCCCTACGAGCAGTACTTC,CASSSGGGPYEQYF
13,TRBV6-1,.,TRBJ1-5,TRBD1,TGTGCCAGCAGTGTACAAGGGGGCCAGCCCCAGCATTTT,CASSVQGGQPQHF
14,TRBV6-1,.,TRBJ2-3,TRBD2,TGTGCCAGCTCACTAGCGGGAAGCACAGATACGCAGTATTTT,CASSLAGSTDTQYF
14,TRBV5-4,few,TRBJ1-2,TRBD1,TGTGCCAGCAGCTCGACGGGACAGGGTTGGGGCTACACCTTC,CASSSTGQGWGYTF
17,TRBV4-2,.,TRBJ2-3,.,TGTGCCAGCAGCCAGGACCCCTTCGGGGGAGACACAGATACGCAGTATTTT,CASSQDPFGGDTDTQYF
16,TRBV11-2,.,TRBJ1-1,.,TGTGCCAGCAGCTCCCGCCCCGGGGGCAAACACACTGAAGCTTTCTTT,CASSSRPGGKHTEAFF
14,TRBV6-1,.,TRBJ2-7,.,TGTGCCAGCAGCCCTGGGGGGTCCACCTACGAGCAGTACTTC,CASSPGGSTYEQYF
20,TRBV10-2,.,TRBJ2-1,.,TGCGCCAGCAGTGAGTGGGGCAAGGAAACTAGGGTGGGGTCCTACAATGAGCAGTTCTTC,CASSEWGKETRVGSYNEQFF
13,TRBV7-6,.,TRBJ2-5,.,TGTGCCAGCAGCTTAGGCGGTTGGGAGACCCAGTACTTC,CASSLGGWETQYF
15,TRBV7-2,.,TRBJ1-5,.,TGTGCCAGCAGCTTAGGGGGTGTTGCGGGACAGCCCCAGCATTTT,CASSLGGVAGQPQHF
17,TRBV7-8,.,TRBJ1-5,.,TGTGCCAGCAGCCTAACCCCCTCTGCAGGGATCAATCAGCCCCAGCATTTT,CASSLTPSAGINQPQHF
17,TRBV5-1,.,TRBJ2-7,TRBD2,TGCGCCAGCACCGTTGGGACTAGCGGGAGGGCCGGGAACGAGCAGTACTTC,CASTVGTSGRAGNEQYF
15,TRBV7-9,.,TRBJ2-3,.,TGTGCCAGCAGCTTAGTAGGGTTACAATCGGATACGCAGTATTTT,CASSLVGLQSDTQYF
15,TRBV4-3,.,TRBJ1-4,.,TGCGCCAGCAGCTTCCAGGGTACAACTAATGAAAAACTGTTTTTT,CASSFQGTTNEKLFF
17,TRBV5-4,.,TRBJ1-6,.,TGTGCCAGCACCGTCGGGGGGGTCAGCTCCTATAATTCACCCCTCCACTTT,CASTVGGVSSYNSPLHF
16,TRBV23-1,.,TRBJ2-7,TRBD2,TGCGCCAGCAGTCAATTAGGACTAGCGGGGCCAGGTAAGCAGTACTTC,CASSQLGLAGPGKQYF
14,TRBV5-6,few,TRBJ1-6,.,TGTGCCAGCAGCTTAGGAGGAGCTAATTCACCCCTCCACTTT,CASSLGGANSPLHF